The clone carrying this T cell receptor (beta chain) showed up many times. As yet, its antigen is unknown. The V end was cut by 1 base, the J end by 7 bases, with 2 bases between. Per germline, CDR1 SGHVS and CDR2 FQNEAQ. The CDR3 length is 11 residues. Expressed TCRB transcripts were sequenced after all isolated RNA was converted to cDNA. The average read count of naive, central memory and regulatory T cell samples was approximately 3.9 million. The protocol was immunoSEQ multiplex PCR, while the TCRdb copy is restricted to in-frame clones and leaves out a portion. Of about 320,000 clones listed, 13% to 15% are singletons. The sample comes from a study of beta chain features in type 1 diabetes. General study findings and limits: Reduced insertions and increased deletions marked VDJ junctions in type 1 diabetes patients.

The J gene is TRBJ2-1, the V gene TRBV7-8; D is unresolved. This TCR was sampled from a young man in good health. The sample taken for sequencing was central memory CD4+ T cells from blood. Here the CDR3 DNA reads TGTGCCAGCAGCTTAGTTAATGAGCAGTTCTTC. Its translation: CASSLVNEQFF.